Listed below are T cell receptor beta chains from one sample, sequenced in a study of shared T cell receptors in the human thymus. The method was immunoSEQ multiplex PCR; TCRdb's version includes in-frame clones alone and lacks a portion of them. The table lists hundreds of thousands of clones, roughly 86% of them singletons, with 0.0094% in the top ten. Separately, the same data were catalogued under a study of human thymus T cells.

Sequencing was carried out using thymocytes. These receptors came from a boy in the first two years of life with a congenital heart defect. Both conserved end residues are part of each CDR3. A D gene is named only where the DNA matches it firmly. A row's size may be missing; if present it is once, few, many or a size class.

j_gene: TRBJ2-1; v_gene: TRBV7-9; d_gene: TRBD2; abundance: -; CDR3aa: CASSPGLAGGYSCEQFF; CDR3nt: TGTGCCAGCAGCCCCGGACTAGCGGGAGGGTATAGTTGTGAGCAGTTCTTC
j_gene: TRBJ2-1; v_gene: TRBV20-1; d_gene: TRBD1; abundance: -; CDR3aa: CSASDDRGQFF; CDR3nt: TGCAGTGCTAGCGACGACAGGGGGCAGTTCTTC
j_gene: TRBJ2-5; v_gene: TRBV2; d_gene: -; abundance: -; CDR3aa: CASSEWPGQETQYF; CDR3nt: TGTGCCAGCAGTGAATGGCCAGGACAAGAGACCCAGTACTTC
j_gene: TRBJ2-7; v_gene: TRBV4-3; d_gene: -; abundance: -; CDR3aa: CASSQDPRGYEQYF; CDR3nt: TGCGCCAGCAGCCAAGATCCCAGGGGCTACGAGCAGTACTTC
j_gene: TRBJ1-2; v_gene: TRBV19; d_gene: -; abundance: -; CDR3aa: CASTHLPRVGLYGYTF; CDR3nt: TGTGCCAGCACGCACCTCCCCAGGGTGGGTCTATACGGCTACACCTTC
j_gene: TRBJ1-6; v_gene: TRBV4-3; d_gene: TRBD1; abundance: -; CDR3aa: CASSLTGTGGLTVRDSPLHF; CDR3nt: TGCGCCAGCAGCCTGACCGGGACAGGGGGCCTTACCGTCCGGGATTCACCCCTCCACTTT
j_gene: TRBJ1-5; v_gene: TRBV19; d_gene: -; abundance: -; CDR3aa: CASSRQPSNQPQHF; CDR3nt: TGTGCCAGTAGTCGACAGCCTAGCAATCAGCCCCAGCATTTT
j_gene: TRBJ2-1; v_gene: TRBV11-2; d_gene: TRBD1; abundance: -; CDR3aa: CASNPSRDRRPDEQFF; CDR3nt: TGTGCCAGCAACCCAAGCCGGGACAGACGCCCCGATGAGCAGTTCTTC
j_gene: TRBJ1-1; v_gene: TRBV15; d_gene: -; abundance: -; CDR3aa: CATSSTTATANTEAFF; CDR3nt: TGTGCCACCAGCAGCACCACCGCGACAGCGAACACTGAAGCTTTCTTT
j_gene: TRBJ1-6; v_gene: TRBV7-2; d_gene: -; abundance: once; CDR3aa: CASSLSYSYNSPLHF; CDR3nt: TGTGCCAGCAGCTTATCCTACTCCTATAATTCACCCCTCCACTTT
j_gene: TRBJ1-2; v_gene: TRBV5-4; d_gene: TRBD1; abundance: -; CDR3aa: CASSFLPGGSYGYTF; CDR3nt: TGTGCCAGCAGCTTTTTGCCAGGGGGGAGCTATGGCTACACCTTC
j_gene: TRBJ2-7; v_gene: TRBV6-6; d_gene: TRBD2; abundance: -; CDR3aa: CASKSDSGGLYEQYF; CDR3nt: TGTGCCAGCAAAAGCGACAGCGGGGGACTCTACGAGCAGTACTTC
j_gene: TRBJ1-1; v_gene: TRBV14; d_gene: TRBD1; abundance: -; CDR3aa: CASSLLSGGTEAFF; CDR3nt: TGTGCCAGCAGCCTTCTCTCAGGGGGCACTGAAGCTTTCTTT
j_gene: TRBJ1-2; v_gene: TRBV9; d_gene: -; abundance: -; CDR3aa: CASSVGAGRANYGYTF; CDR3nt: TGTGCCAGCAGCGTAGGAGCAGGGCGAGCTAACTATGGCTACACCTTC
j_gene: TRBJ1-1; v_gene: TRBV4-1; d_gene: -; abundance: few; CDR3aa: CASSQVLTGGTEAFF; CDR3nt: TGCGCCAGCAGCCAAGTTCTCACCGGGGGCACTGAAGCTTTCTTT
j_gene: TRBJ1-4; v_gene: TRBV27; d_gene: -; abundance: -; CDR3aa: CASSPPGGPTNEKLFF; CDR3nt: TGTGCCAGCAGTCCTCCGGGGGGCCCAACTAATGAAAAACTGTTTTTT
j_gene: TRBJ2-4; v_gene: TRBV29-1; d_gene: TRBD1; abundance: -; CDR3aa: CSVLTPGQGNIQYF; CDR3nt: TGCAGCGTTCTTACACCGGGACAGGGAAACATTCAGTACTTC
j_gene: TRBJ1-5; v_gene: TRBV20-1; d_gene: -; abundance: -; CDR3aa: CSVGNQPQHF; CDR3nt: TGCAGTGTCGGTAATCAGCCCCAGCATTTT
j_gene: TRBJ2-1; v_gene: TRBV27; d_gene: TRBD2; abundance: -; CDR3aa: CASQTGGTRNEQFF; CDR3nt: TGTGCCAGCCAGACGGGGGGAACTCGCAATGAGCAGTTCTTC
j_gene: TRBJ1-1; v_gene: TRBV5-1; d_gene: -; abundance: once; CDR3aa: CASSLVGSTGSPEAFF; CDR3nt: TGCGCCAGCAGCTTGGTAGGATCGACAGGTAGTCCTGAAGCTTTCTTT
j_gene: TRBJ1-4; v_gene: TRBV27; d_gene: TRBD1; abundance: once; CDR3aa: CASSSKTGGEVEKLFF; CDR3nt: TGTGCCAGCAGTTCCAAGACAGGGGGCGAAGTGGAAAAACTGTTTTTT
j_gene: TRBJ1-5; v_gene: TRBV27; d_gene: -; abundance: -; CDR3aa: CASSPGHLNQPQHF; CDR3nt: TGTGCCAGCAGTCCGGGACATCTCAATCAGCCCCAGCATTTT
j_gene: TRBJ2-5; v_gene: TRBV6-5; d_gene: -; abundance: -; CDR3aa: CASSYSIGVGQETQYF; CDR3nt: TGTGCCAGCAGTTACTCGATTGGAGTGGGCCAAGAGACCCAGTACTTC
j_gene: TRBJ2-3; v_gene: TRBV29-1; d_gene: TRBD2; abundance: -; CDR3aa: CSVETPGTSGTDTQYF; CDR3nt: TGCAGCGTTGAGACACCCGGGACTAGCGGCACAGATACGCAGTATTTT
j_gene: TRBJ1-5; v_gene: TRBV5-6; d_gene: -; abundance: -; CDR3aa: CASSFYGQRHQPQHF; CDR3nt: TGTGCCAGCAGCTTTTACGGGCAGCGGCATCAGCCCCAGCATTTT
j_gene: TRBJ1-1; v_gene: TRBV7-9; d_gene: TRBD1; abundance: -; CDR3aa: CASSATGEITEAFF; CDR3nt: TGTGCCAGCAGCGCCACAGGGGAGATAACTGAAGCTTTCTTT
j_gene: TRBJ2-1; v_gene: TRBV5-4; d_gene: TRBD1; abundance: -; CDR3aa: CASSIRTGSYNEQFF; CDR3nt: TGTGCCAGCAGCATACGGACAGGCTCCTACAATGAGCAGTTCTTC
j_gene: TRBJ2-1; v_gene: TRBV29-1; d_gene: -; abundance: once; CDR3aa: CSVIMLAEQFF; CDR3nt: TGCAGCGTTATTATGCTAGCGGAGCAGTTCTTC
j_gene: TRBJ1-5; v_gene: TRBV15; d_gene: -; abundance: -; CDR3aa: CATSGRGKPNQPQHF; CDR3nt: TGTGCCACCAGCGGGAGGGGGAAGCCAAATCAGCCCCAGCATTTT
j_gene: TRBJ2-1; v_gene: TRBV7-2; d_gene: -; abundance: -; CDR3aa: CASSLVMRRRVYNEQFF; CDR3nt: TGTGCCAGCAGCTTAGTAATGCGGAGGAGGGTCTACAATGAGCAGTTCTTC
j_gene: TRBJ1-1; v_gene: TRBV5-1; d_gene: -; abundance: -; CDR3aa: CASSFGQGSSTEAFF; CDR3nt: TGCGCCAGCAGCTTTGGCCAGGGGTCGAGTACTGAAGCTTTCTTT
j_gene: TRBJ1-1; v_gene: TRBV7-2; d_gene: TRBD1; abundance: -; CDR3aa: CASSRGGWDETFF; CDR3nt: TGTGCCAGCAGCCGAGGGGGCTGGGATGAAACTTTCTTT
j_gene: TRBJ1-1; v_gene: TRBV7-4; d_gene: -; abundance: -; CDR3aa: CASSLRSGTEAFF; CDR3nt: TGTGCCAGCAGCTTACGTAGTGGCACTGAAGCTTTCTTT
j_gene: TRBJ2-7; v_gene: TRBV27; d_gene: TRBD2; abundance: -; CDR3aa: CASSLGTSGSLHEQYF; CDR3nt: TGTGCCAGCAGTTTAGGCACTAGCGGGAGTCTCCACGAGCAGTACTTC
j_gene: TRBJ2-7; v_gene: TRBV25-1; d_gene: -; abundance: -; CDR3aa: CASSEQVYEQYF; CDR3nt: TGTGCCAGCAGTGAACAGGTTTACGAGCAGTACTTC
j_gene: TRBJ1-2; v_gene: TRBV9; d_gene: TRBD1; abundance: -; CDR3aa: CASSPHGSRDSLYGYTF; CDR3nt: TGTGCCAGCAGCCCACATGGCTCCCGGGACAGCCTCTATGGCTACACCTTC
j_gene: TRBJ2-7; v_gene: TRBV7-9; d_gene: -; abundance: once; CDR3aa: CASSRTDRGGSYEQYF; CDR3nt: TGTGCCAGCAGCCGAACTGACCGAGGAGGCTCCTACGAGCAGTACTTC
j_gene: TRBJ2-5; v_gene: TRBV5-1; d_gene: TRBD2; abundance: -; CDR3aa: CASSLAAGRQETQYF; CDR3nt: TGCGCCAGCAGCTTGGCAGCGGGGAGACAAGAGACCCAGTACTTC
j_gene: TRBJ2-1; v_gene: TRBV7-2; d_gene: -; abundance: -; CDR3aa: CASSLGQDKFPWFF; CDR3nt: TGTGCCAGCAGCTTAGGACAGGACAAGTTCCCTTGGTTCTTC
j_gene: TRBJ2-1; v_gene: TRBV6-1; d_gene: TRBD2; abundance: -; CDR3aa: CASSDRGLVANEQFF; CDR3nt: TGTGCCAGCAGTGATCGGGGACTAGTTGCCAATGAGCAGTTCTTC